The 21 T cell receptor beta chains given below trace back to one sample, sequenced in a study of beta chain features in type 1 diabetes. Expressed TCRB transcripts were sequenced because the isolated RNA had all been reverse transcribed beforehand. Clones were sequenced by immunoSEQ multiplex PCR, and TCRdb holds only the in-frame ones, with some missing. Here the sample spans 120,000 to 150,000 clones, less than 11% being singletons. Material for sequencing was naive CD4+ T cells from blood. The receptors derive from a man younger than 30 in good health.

The CDR3 loop reads CASSGVGYGYTF. The CDR3, as DNA: TGTGCCAGCAGCGGAGTAGGCTATGGCTACACCTTC. V is TRBV6-5 and J is TRBJ1-2; D remains ambiguous. This CDR3 has 12 amino acids. CDR1 MNHEY and CDR2 SVGAGI come from the germline V gene. The V gene lost 6 bases and the J gene lost 4 bases, with 9 bases spanning the gap.

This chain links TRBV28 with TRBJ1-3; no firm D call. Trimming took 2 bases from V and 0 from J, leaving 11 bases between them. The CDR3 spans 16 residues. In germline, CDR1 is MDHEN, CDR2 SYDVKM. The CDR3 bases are TGTGCCAGCAGTTTACAGGCTCCGAGCTCTGGAAACACCATATATTTT. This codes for CASSLQAPSSGNTIYF.

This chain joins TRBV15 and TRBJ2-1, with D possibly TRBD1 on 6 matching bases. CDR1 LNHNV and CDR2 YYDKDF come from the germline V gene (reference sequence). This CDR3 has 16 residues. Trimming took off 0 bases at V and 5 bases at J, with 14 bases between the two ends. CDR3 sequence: CATSREQGFRDNEQFF. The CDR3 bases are TGTGCCACCAGCAGAGAACAGGGATTTAGGGACAATGAGCAGTTCTTC.

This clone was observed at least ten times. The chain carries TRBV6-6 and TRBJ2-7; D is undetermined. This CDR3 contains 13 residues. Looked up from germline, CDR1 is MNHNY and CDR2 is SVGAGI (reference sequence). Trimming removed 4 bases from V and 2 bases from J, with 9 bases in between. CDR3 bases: TGTGCCAGCAGTTTGACTTATGCCTACGAGCAGTACTTC. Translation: CASSLTYAYEQYF.

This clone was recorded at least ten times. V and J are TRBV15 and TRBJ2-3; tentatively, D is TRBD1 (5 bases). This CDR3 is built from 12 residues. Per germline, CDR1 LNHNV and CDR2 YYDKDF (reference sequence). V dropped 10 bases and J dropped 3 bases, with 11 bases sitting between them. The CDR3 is CAMTVTTDTQYF. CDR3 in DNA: TGTGCCATGACAGTTACGACAGATACGCAGTATTTT.

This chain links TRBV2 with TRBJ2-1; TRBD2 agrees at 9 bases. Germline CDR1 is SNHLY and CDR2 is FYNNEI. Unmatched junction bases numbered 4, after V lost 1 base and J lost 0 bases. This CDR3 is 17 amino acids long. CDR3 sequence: CASSEEASGVSYNEQFF. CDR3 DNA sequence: TGTGCCAGCAGTGAAGAGGCTAGCGGGGTCTCCTACAATGAGCAGTTCTTC.

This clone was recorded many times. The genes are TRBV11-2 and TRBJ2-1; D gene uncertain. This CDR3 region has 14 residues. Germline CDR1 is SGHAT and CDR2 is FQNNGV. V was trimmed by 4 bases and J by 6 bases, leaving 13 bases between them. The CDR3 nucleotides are TGTGCCAGCAGCTCACCTCAAAGCGCCAATGAGCAGTTCTTC. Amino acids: CASSSPQSANEQFF.

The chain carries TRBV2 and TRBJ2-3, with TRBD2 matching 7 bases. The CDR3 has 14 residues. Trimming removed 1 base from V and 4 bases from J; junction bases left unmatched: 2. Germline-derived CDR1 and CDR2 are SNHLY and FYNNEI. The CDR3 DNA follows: TGTGCCAGCAGTGAAGGGGCGGGGGCAGATACGCAGTATTTT. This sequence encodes CASSEGAGADTQYF.

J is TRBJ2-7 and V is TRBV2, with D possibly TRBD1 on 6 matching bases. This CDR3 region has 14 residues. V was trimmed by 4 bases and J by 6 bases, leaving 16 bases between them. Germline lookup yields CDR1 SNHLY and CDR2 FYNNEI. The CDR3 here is CASSVMTQGGEQYF. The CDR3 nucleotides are TGTGCCAGCAGTGTTATGACACAGGGTGGCGAGCAGTACTTC. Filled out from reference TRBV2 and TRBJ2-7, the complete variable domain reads EPEVTQTPSHQVTQMGQEVILRCVPISNHLYFYWYRQILGQKVEFLVSFYNNEISEKSEIFDDQFSVERPDGSNFTLKIRSTKLEDSAMYFCASSVMTQGGEQYFGPGTRLTVT.

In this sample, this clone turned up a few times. The CDR3 region is CASSLMGGKQETQYF. The CDR3 nucleotides are TGTGCCAGCAGTCTCATGGGGGGGAAACAAGAGACCCAGTACTTC. V usage is TRBV6-5 and J usage is TRBJ2-5, with TRBD2 identical over 7 bases. Losses at the gene ends were 5 bases for V and 2 bases for J; bases not matched to a gene: 8. There are 15 residues in the CDR3. CDR1 and CDR2 from the germline V gene are MNHEY and SVGAGI.

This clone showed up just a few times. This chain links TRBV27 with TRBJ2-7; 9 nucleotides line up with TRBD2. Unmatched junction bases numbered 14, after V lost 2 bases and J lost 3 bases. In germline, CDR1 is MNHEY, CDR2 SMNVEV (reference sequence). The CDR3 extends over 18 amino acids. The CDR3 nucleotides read TGTGCCAGCAGTTTACATCGGCGGGGGGGCCTTCTGAACTACGAGCAGTACTTC. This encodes CASSLHRRGGLLNYEQYF.

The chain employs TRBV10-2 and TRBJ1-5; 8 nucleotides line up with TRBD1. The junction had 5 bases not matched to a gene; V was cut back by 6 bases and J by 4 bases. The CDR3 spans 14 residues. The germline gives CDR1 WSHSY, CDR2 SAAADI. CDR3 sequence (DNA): TGCGCCAGCAGGGGGCAGGGGGCAAATCAGCCCCAGCATTTT. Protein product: CASRGQGANQPQHF.

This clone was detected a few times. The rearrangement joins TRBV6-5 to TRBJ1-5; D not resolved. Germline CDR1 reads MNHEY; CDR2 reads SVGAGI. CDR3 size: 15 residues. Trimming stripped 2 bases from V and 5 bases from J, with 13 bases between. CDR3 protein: CASSYGPRPDQPQHF. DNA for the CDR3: TGTGCCAGCAGTTACGGCCCCCGCCCCGATCAGCCCCAGCATTTT.

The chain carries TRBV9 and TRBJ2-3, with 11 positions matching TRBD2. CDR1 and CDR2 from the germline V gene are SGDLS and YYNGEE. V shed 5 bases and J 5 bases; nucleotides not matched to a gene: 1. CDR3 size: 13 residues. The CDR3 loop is CASSGLAGDTQYF. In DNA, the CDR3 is TGTGCCAGCAGTGGACTAGCGGGAGATACGCAGTATTTT.

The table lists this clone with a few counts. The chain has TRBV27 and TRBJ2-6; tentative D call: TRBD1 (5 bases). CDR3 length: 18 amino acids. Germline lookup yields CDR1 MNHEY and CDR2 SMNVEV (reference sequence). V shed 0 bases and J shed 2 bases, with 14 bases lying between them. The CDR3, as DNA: TGTGCCAGCAGTTTATCCAGGCCCCAGGGCCCTGGGGCCAACGTCCTGACTTTC. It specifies CASSLSRPQGPGANVLTF.

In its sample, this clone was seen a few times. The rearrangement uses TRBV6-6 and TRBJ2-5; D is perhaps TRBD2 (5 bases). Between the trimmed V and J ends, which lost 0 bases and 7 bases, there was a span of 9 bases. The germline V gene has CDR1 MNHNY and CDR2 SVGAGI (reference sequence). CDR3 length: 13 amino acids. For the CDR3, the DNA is TGTGCCAGCAGTTACTCGAGCGGAGTGACCCAGTACTTC. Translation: CASSYSSGVTQYF.

The CDR3 region is CASSPTGFQGETQYF. CDR3 DNA sequence: TGTGCCAGCAGCCCCACAGGGTTCCAGGGAGAGACCCAGTACTTC. The chain carries TRBV7-2 and TRBJ2-5; D is perhaps TRBD1 (6 bases). The CDR3 is made up of 15 amino acids. Germline CDR1 SGHTA, CDR2 FQGNSA. V was shortened by 5 bases and J by 4 bases, with 17 bases between the two germline ends.

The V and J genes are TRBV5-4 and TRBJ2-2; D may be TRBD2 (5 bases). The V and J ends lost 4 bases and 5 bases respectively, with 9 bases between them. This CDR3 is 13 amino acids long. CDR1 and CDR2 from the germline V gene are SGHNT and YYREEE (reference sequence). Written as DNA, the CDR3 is TGTGCCAGCAGCCCCGGGGAAACCGGGGAGCTGTTTTTT. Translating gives CASSPGETGELFF.

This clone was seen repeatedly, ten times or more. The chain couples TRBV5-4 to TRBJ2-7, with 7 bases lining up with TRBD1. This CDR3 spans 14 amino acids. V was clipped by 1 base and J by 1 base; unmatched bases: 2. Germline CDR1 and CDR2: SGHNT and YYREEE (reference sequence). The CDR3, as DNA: TGTGCCAGCAGCTTGCCGACAGGGTCCTACGAGCAGTACTTC. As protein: CASSLPTGSYEQYF.

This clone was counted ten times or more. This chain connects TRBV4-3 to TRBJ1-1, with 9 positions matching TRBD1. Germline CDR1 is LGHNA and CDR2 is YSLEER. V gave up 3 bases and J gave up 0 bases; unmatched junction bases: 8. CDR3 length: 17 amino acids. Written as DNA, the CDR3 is TGCGCCAGCAGCCAGAGAACAGGGGGCGGATTGAACACTGAAGCTTTCTTT. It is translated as CASSQRTGGGLNTEAFF.

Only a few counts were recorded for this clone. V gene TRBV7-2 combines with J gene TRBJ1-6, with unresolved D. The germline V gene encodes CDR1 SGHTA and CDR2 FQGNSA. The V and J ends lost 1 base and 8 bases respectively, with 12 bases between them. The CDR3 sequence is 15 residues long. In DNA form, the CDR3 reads TGTGCCAGCAGCTTAGGGTTCGGGTTGGATTCACCCCTCCACTTT. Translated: CASSLGFGLDSPLHF.